Described below is a single T cell receptor beta chain sequence and its context. Germline CDR1 SQVTM, CDR2 ANQGSEA. J was trimmed by 2 bases and V by 2 bases; bases with no gene match: 6. This CDR3 spans 15 amino acids. The source of the sample is a study of T cell clones after liver transplantation. As for the study in general: TCRbeta sequencing after a pre-transplant mixed lymphocyte reaction identified graft-donor-reactive clones, later tracked in post-transplant blood.

Using immunoSEQ multiplex PCR, the repertoire was profiled, and TCRdb retains in-frame clones only, with some absent. The profile covers about 9,900 clones, with 75% to 80% appearing a single time and around 18% taken by the ten largest. This specimen was CD8+ T cells from blood, taken before liver transplant. The chain joins TRBV29-1 to TRBJ2-7, with 10 bases aligning to TRBD2. This TCR derives from a human donor who received a liver transplant. The CDR3 is CSVESLAGVTYEQYF. The CDR3, as DNA: TGCAGCGTTGAATCCCTAGCGGGAGTAACCTACGAGCAGTACTTC.